The 18 T cell receptor beta chains presented below share a single source sample, sequenced in a study of blood T cell repertoires in COVID-19. The assay was immunoSEQ multiplex PCR, and TCRdb's table has in-frame clones only and misses some. The sample lists a few hundred thousand clones, about 90% occurring once. Sequencing was performed on PBMCs or T cells enriched from blood (not recorded which). The origin of the receptors is a woman younger than 45 who had recovered from COVID-19.

The rearrangement uses TRBV9 and TRBJ1-1; no definite D call. Trimming took 2 bases from V and 3 from J, leaving 11 bases between them. This CDR3 spans 14 amino acids. The V gene's germline CDR1 is SGDLS and CDR2 YYNGEE. The CDR3 DNA is TGTGCCAGCAGCGTCGGGGAAACGGACACTGAAGCTTTCTTT. This encodes CASSVGETDTEAFF.

The chain recombines TRBV11-2 with TRBJ1-1; D is perhaps TRBD1 (5 bases). The CDR3 totals 13 residues. The germline V gene has CDR1 SGHAT and CDR2 FQNNGV. Trimming removed 1 base from V and 4 bases from J, with 7 bases in between. The CDR3 region is CASSLVTGTEAFF. In DNA, the CDR3 is TGTGCCAGCAGCTTAGTTACAGGCACTGAAGCTTTCTTT.

The rearrangement uses TRBV27 and TRBJ1-2, with 10 positions matching TRBD1. Germline V gene lookup returns CDR1 MNHEY and CDR2 SMNVEV (reference sequence). Trimming took 2 bases from V and 7 from J; bases not matched to a gene: 1. This CDR3 comprises 13 residues. The CDR3 protein is CASSLGQGGGYTF. The DNA for the CDR3 is TGTGCCAGCAGTTTAGGACAGGGGGGTGGCTACACCTTC.

The chain couples TRBV25-1 to TRBJ1-1, with 9 bases aligning to TRBD1. The CDR3 totals 12 residues. CDR1 is MGHDK and CDR2 is SYGVNS in the germline V gene. J gave up 8 bases and V 4 bases, and 2 bases lay outside the gene matches. The CDR3 bases are TGTGCCAGCAGTGGGGACAGGGAGGAAGCTTTCTTT. This sequence encodes CASSGDREEAFF.

The chain has TRBV5-1 and TRBJ2-7; D remains ambiguous. Germline CDR1 reads SGHRS; CDR2 reads YFSETQ. Trimming removed 0 bases at V and 0 bases at J, with 10 bases between. CDR3 length: 15 amino acids. The CDR3 loop is CASSLGGVSSYEQYF. CDR3 in DNA: TGCGCCAGCAGCTTGGGAGGAGTGAGCTCCTACGAGCAGTACTTC.

The rearrangement links TRBV11-2 to TRBJ1-1, with D tentatively TRBD1 (5 bases). The CDR3 loop spans 13 amino acids. CDR1 and CDR2 from the germline V gene are SGHAT and FQNNGV. Trimming took 3 bases from V and 5 from J, leaving 10 bases between them. The CDR3 coding sequence is TGTGCCAGCAGCTTGGAGGGGTGGACTGAAGCTTTCTTT. This encodes CASSLEGWTEAFF.

This sequence joins TRBV27 and TRBJ2-7; tentative D call: TRBD2 (6 bases). The V and J ends lost 5 bases and 5 bases respectively, with 22 bases between them. Germline-derived CDR1 and CDR2 are MNHEY and SMNVEV (reference sequence). The CDR3 runs to 16 residues. The chain's CDR3 is CASSPQRREWLDEQYF. The CDR3 DNA follows: TGTGCCAGCAGTCCCCAAAGGAGGGAGTGGCTCGACGAGCAGTACTTC.

The V gene is TRBV29-1, the J gene TRBJ1-2; D unresolved. V was trimmed by 2 bases and J by 8 bases, leaving 18 bases between them. Germline V lookup: CDR1 SQVTM, CDR2 ANQGSEA. There are 14 residues in the CDR3. The CDR3 reads CSVETGVHTGGYTF. In nucleotides, the CDR3 is TGCAGCGTTGAAACCGGGGTTCACACGGGGGGCTACACCTTC.

The chain employs TRBV19 and TRBJ1-5; 11 bases line up with TRBD1. J gave up 3 bases and V 5 bases, and 3 bases lay outside the gene matches. The CDR3 length is 15 residues. Germline V gives CDR1 LNHDA, CDR2 SQIVND (reference sequence). CDR3: CASSFGQGANQPQHF. For the CDR3, the DNA is TGTGCCAGTAGTTTCGGACAGGGGGCCAATCAGCCCCAGCATTTT.

The chain couples TRBV28 to TRBJ2-7; D is ambiguous. The V end lost 5 bases, the J end lost 7 bases, and 15 bases lay between the germline ends. Germline loops: CDR1 MDHEN, CDR2 SYDVKM. The CDR3 totals 13 residues. The DNA of the CDR3 is TGTGCCAGCAGTCAGACGGCTGCGCGGGAGCAGTACTTC. This codes for CASSQTAAREQYF.

The chain carries TRBV10-2 and TRBJ2-2, with 13 bases matching TRBD2. After removal of 8 bases from V and 3 bases from J, the junction contained 3 bases not matched to a gene. Germline V CDR1 and CDR2: WSHSY, SAAADI. There are 15 residues in the CDR3. This chain's CDR3 is CASSGLAGDTGELFF. The CDR3 bases are TGCGCCAGCTCCGGACTAGCGGGAGACACCGGGGAGCTGTTTTTT.

V is TRBV2 and J is TRBJ1-6; D is ambiguous. V was clipped by 3 bases and J by 10 bases, with 13 bases between them. The CDR3 is 14 residues long. Germline lookup yields CDR1 SNHLY and CDR2 FYNNEI. The DNA of the CDR3 is TGTGCCAGCAGTGAGGCGACAATACAGTCACCCCTCCACTTT. Translated: CASSEATIQSPLHF.

The genes are TRBV10-3 and TRBJ1-4, with TRBD1 identical over 9 bases. The V gene end was trimmed by 10 bases and the J gene end by 7 bases; junction bases not matched to a gene: 10. The germline gives CDR1 ENHRY, CDR2 SYGVKD. This CDR3 region has 14 residues. The CDR3 protein is CATRLGQGTEKLFF. In DNA form, the CDR3 reads TGTGCCACGAGGCTGGGACAGGGTACTGAAAAACTGTTTTTT.

The chain carries TRBV27 and TRBJ2-3; perhaps TRBD2 as D (5 bases). Trimming removed 1 base at V and 0 bases at J, with 11 bases between. The CDR3 contains 16 residues. Germline V gene lookup returns CDR1 MNHEY and CDR2 SMNVEV (reference sequence). The CDR3 nucleotides read TGTGCCAGCAGTTTATTGTCCGGGGTTAGCACAGATACGCAGTATTTT. Translated: CASSLLSGVSTDTQYF.

This clone was picked up one time. The V and J genes are TRBV2 and TRBJ2-1, with no clear D. V was pared by 3 bases and J by 5 bases, with 5 bases between. This CDR3 contains 12 residues. Germline V gene data show CDR1 as SNHLY and CDR2 as FYNNEI. This CDR3 is CASSDPDNEQFF. DNA of the CDR3: TGTGCCAGCAGTGATCCGGACAATGAGCAGTTCTTC.

The chain has TRBV10-3 and TRBJ1-2; 11 nucleotides align to TRBD1. Germline V gene sequence: CDR1 ENHRY, CDR2 SYGVKD. The CDR3 runs to 14 residues. The V and J ends lost 6 bases and 3 bases, in that order; junction bases with no gene match: 3. In DNA, the CDR3 is TGTGCCATCAGAGGACAGGGGGCGGACTATGGCTACACCTTC. This gives the protein CAIRGQGADYGYTF.

This clone was observed at least ten times. This chain joins TRBV4-1 and TRBJ2-7, with a weak D call TRBD2 (6 bases). The germline gives CDR1 MGHRA, CDR2 YSYEKL. CDR3 length: 18 amino acids. The V gene lost 1 base and the J gene lost 0 bases, with 19 bases spanning the gap. CDR3 DNA: TGCGCCAGCAGCCAAGTATTAGCGGACACCTCAAGCTCCTACGAGCAGTACTTC. It encodes CASSQVLADTSSSYEQYF.

The CDR3: CASSQDPPEAGGPNEQFF. CDR3 DNA sequence: TGCGCCAGCAGCCAAGATCCCCCCGAAGCGGGAGGGCCTAATGAGCAGTTCTTC. The chain carries TRBV4-1 and TRBJ2-1; 10 positions match TRBD2. The CDR3 covers 18 residues. V was pared by 0 bases and J by 7 bases, with 12 bases of the junction left unmatched. Germline-derived CDR1 and CDR2 are MGHRA and YSYEKL.